What follows are 9 T cell receptor beta chains derived from one specimen sequenced in a study of OX40 agonist ivuxolimab in advanced cancers. Assay used: immunoSEQ multiplex PCR; TCRdb lists only in-frame clones, some missing. The sample includes about 76,000 clones, around 81% seen only once; the top ten take under 2%. The starting material was CD4+ or CD8+ T cells sorted from blood, obtained in a trial of the OX40 agonist ivuxolimab. All receptors derive from an adult with an advanced solid tumor such as melanoma, head and neck, liver or kidney cancer.

This rearrangement joins TRBV5-1 to TRBJ1-6, with a possible D match to TRBD1 (5 bases). CDR1 and CDR2 (germline): SGHRS, YFSETQ. V shed 4 bases and J shed 10 bases, with 18 bases lying between them. The CDR3 runs 15 residues. CDR3 loop: CASSPMWGLVSPLHF. The CDR3 DNA follows: TGCGCCAGCAGCCCCATGTGGGGGTTAGTCTCACCCCTCCACTTT.

The genes are TRBV5-6 and TRBJ1-5; D might be TRBD1 (5 bases). The CDR3 is made up of 13 amino acids. Germline CDR1 and CDR2: SGHDT and YYEEEE. Trimming took 5 bases from V and 2 from J, leaving 8 bases between them. The CDR3 region is CASSRQRNQPQHF. The DNA of the CDR3 is TGTGCCAGCAGTCGACAGCGCAATCAGCCCCAGCATTTT.

The chain uses TRBV15 and TRBJ2-7; D remains unclear. The CDR3 extends over 16 amino acids. Germline-derived CDR1 and CDR2 are LNHNV and YYDKDF (reference sequence). V gave up 0 bases and J gave up 0 bases, with 12 bases separating them. Written as DNA, the CDR3 is TGTGCCACCAGCAGAGATGTAACTCCTCGCTCCTACGAGCAGTACTTC. Translated, it gives CATSRDVTPRSYEQYF.

Only one count was recorded for this clone. V is TRBV11-3 and J is TRBJ1-1; D gene uncertain. Trimming pared 6 bases from V and 0 bases from J, leaving 14 bases between. The CDR3 is made up of 15 amino acids. Germline-derived CDR1 and CDR2 are SGHNT and YENEEA. The CDR3 nucleotides are TGTGCCAGCAGGATCTTTGATAGGATGAACACTGAAGCTTTCTTT. This encodes CASRIFDRMNTEAFF.

The J gene is TRBJ1-2, the V gene TRBV7-3; 7 positions match TRBD1. The trim removed 2 bases at V and 2 bases at J, leaving 2 bases unmatched. The CDR3 is 14 amino acids. Per germline, CDR1 SGHTA and CDR2 FQGTGA. CDR3 coding DNA: TGTGCCAGCAGCTTAGACAGGGTCAACTATGGCTACACCTTC. It codes for CASSLDRVNYGYTF.

The chain carries TRBV7-2 and TRBJ1-1, with unresolved D. Deletions cut 1 base from V and 4 bases from J, with 7 bases between. The germline V gene has CDR1 SGHTA and CDR2 FQGNSA. The CDR3 is 13 residues long. The DNA for the CDR3 is TGTGCCAGCAGCTTAGATCTAGGCACTGAAGCTTTCTTT. This translates into CASSLDLGTEAFF.

The CDR3 nucleotides are TGTGCCAGCAGCCGGACAGAGTCTACAGATACGCAGTATTTT. This sequence encodes CASSRTESTDTQYF. The V gene is TRBV7-9, the J gene TRBJ2-3, with D tentatively TRBD1 (6 bases). Germline lookup yields CDR1 SEHNR and CDR2 FQNEAQ (reference sequence). Trimming stripped 5 bases from V and 3 bases from J, with 12 bases between. The CDR3 covers 14 residues.

The chain uses TRBV7-2 and TRBJ2-5; D possibly corresponds to TRBD2 (5 bases). Per the germline V gene, CDR1 is SGHTA and CDR2 is FQGNSA. With 3 bases removed from V and 7 bases from J, the gap between germline ends came to 21 bases. CDR3 size: 16 residues. The CDR3 here is CASSFDITPRGGTQYF. DNA of the CDR3: TGTGCCAGCAGCTTTGACATTACACCCCGGGGTGGGACCCAGTACTTC.

This sequence joins TRBV9 and TRBJ2-5; TRBD2 agrees at 10 bases. V lost 4 bases to trimming and J lost 5 bases; unmatched junction nucleotides: 14. The CDR3 consists of 17 residues. Germline V CDR1 and CDR2: SGDLS, YYNGEE. CDR3 sequence: CASSPPRAGGLEETQYF. The CDR3 bases are TGTGCCAGCAGCCCGCCCAGAGCGGGGGGGCTTGAGGAGACCCAGTACTTC.